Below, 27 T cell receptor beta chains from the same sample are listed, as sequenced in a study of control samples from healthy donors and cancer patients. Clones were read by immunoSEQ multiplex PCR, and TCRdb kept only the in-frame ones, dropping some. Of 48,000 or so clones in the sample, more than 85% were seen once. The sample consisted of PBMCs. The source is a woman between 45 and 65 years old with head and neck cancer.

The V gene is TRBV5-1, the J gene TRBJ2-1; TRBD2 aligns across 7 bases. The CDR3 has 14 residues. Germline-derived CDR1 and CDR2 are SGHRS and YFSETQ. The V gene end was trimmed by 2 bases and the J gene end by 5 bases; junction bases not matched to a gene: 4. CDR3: CASSFGTTDNEQFF. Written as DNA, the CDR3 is TGCGCCAGCAGCTTCGGGACTACCGACAATGAGCAGTTCTTC.

This CDR3 reads CASSYRRSTDTQYF. CDR3 nucleotide sequence: TGTGCCAGCAGTTACAGAAGGAGCACAGATACGCAGTATTTT. V gene TRBV6-5 combines with J gene TRBJ2-3; D remains unclear. CDR1 is MNHEY and CDR2 is SVGAGI in the germline V gene. V was clipped by 2 bases and J by 0 bases, with 6 bases between them. The CDR3 length is 14 residues.

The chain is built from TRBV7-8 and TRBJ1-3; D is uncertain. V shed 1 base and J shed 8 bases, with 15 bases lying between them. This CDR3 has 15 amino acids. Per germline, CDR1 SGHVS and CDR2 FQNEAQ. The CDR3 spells CASSLEVAGSHTIYF. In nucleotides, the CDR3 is TGTGCCAGCAGCTTAGAAGTCGCAGGTAGTCACACCATATATTTT.

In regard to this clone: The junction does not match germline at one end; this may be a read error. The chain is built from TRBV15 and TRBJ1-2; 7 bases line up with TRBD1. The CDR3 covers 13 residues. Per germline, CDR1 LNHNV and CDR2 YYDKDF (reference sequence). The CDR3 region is CATSRDRDYGYTF. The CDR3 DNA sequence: TGTGCCACCAGCCGAGACAGGGACTATGGCTACACCTTC.

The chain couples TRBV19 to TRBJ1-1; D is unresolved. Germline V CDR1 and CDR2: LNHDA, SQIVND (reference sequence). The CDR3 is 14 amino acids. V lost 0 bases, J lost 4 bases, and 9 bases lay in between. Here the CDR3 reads CASSIDGRGTEAFF. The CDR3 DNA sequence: TGTGCCAGTAGTATAGACGGGAGAGGCACTGAAGCTTTCTTT.

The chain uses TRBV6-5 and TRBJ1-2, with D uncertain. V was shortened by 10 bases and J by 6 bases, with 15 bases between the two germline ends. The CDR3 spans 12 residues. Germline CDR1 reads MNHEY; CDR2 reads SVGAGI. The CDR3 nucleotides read TGTGCCACCCACGCCTCGGAGAATGGCTACACCTTC. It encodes CATHASENGYTF.

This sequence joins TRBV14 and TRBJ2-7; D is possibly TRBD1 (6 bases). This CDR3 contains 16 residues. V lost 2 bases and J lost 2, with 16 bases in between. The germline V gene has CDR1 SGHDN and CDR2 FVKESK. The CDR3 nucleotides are TGTGCCAGCAGCCAATTCTGGACAGAGAGGCCCTACGAGCAGTACTTC. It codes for CASSQFWTERPYEQYF. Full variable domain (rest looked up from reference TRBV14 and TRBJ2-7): EAGVTQFPSHSVIEKGQTVTLRCDPISGHDNLYWYRRVMGKEIKFLLHFVKESKQDESGMPNNRFLAERTGGTYSTLKVQPAELEDSGVYFCASSQFWTERPYEQYFGPGTRLTVT.

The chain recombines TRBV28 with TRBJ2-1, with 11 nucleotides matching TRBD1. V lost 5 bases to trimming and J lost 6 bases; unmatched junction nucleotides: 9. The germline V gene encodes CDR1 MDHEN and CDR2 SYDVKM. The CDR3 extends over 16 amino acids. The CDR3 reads CASSPTGQGASNEQFF. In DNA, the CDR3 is TGTGCCAGCAGTCCCACCGGACAGGGGGCGAGCAATGAGCAGTTCTTC.

CDR3 region: CASSPPVRGEQFF. CDR3 DNA sequence: TGTGCCAGCAGCCCCCCGGTAAGGGGTGAGCAGTTCTTC. The rearrangement joins TRBV3-1 (or the pseudogene TRBV3-2) to TRBJ2-1; tentatively, D is TRBD1 (5 bases). This CDR3 region has 13 residues. The V and J ends lost 4 bases and 9 bases respectively, with 13 bases between them. From germline, CDR1 is LGHDT and CDR2 YNNKEL (reference sequence).

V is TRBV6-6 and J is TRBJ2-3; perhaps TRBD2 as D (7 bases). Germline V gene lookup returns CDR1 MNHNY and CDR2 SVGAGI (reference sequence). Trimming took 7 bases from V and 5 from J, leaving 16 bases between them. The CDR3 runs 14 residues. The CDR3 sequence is CASTSGGGGDTQYF. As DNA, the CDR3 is TGTGCCAGCACATCGGGGGGCGGGGGAGATACGCAGTATTTT.

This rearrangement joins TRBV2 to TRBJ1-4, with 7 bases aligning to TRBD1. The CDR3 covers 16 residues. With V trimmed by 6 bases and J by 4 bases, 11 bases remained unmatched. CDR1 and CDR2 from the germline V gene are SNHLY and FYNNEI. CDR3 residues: CASSETWTGHNEKLFF. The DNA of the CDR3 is TGTGCCAGCAGCGAGACCTGGACAGGCCATAATGAAAAACTGTTTTTT.

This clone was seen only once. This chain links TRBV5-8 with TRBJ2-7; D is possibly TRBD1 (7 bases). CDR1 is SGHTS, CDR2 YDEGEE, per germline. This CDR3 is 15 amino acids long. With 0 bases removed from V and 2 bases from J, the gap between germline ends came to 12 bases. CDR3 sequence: CASSLGGTVPYEQYF. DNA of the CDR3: TGTGCCAGCAGCTTGGGCGGGACAGTACCCTACGAGCAGTACTTC.

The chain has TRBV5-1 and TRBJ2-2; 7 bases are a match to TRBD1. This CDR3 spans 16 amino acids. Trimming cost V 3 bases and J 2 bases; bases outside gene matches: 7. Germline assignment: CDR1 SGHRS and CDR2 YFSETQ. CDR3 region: CASSSLGQPNTGELFF. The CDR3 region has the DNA TGCGCCAGCAGCTCATTGGGACAGCCTAACACCGGGGAGCTGTTTTTT.

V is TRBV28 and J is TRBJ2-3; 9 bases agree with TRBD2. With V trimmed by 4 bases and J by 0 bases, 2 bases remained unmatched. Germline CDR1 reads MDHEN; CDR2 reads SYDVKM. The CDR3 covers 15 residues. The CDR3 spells CASSSSGKSTDTQYF. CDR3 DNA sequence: TGTGCCAGCAGTTCTAGCGGGAAGAGCACAGATACGCAGTATTTT.

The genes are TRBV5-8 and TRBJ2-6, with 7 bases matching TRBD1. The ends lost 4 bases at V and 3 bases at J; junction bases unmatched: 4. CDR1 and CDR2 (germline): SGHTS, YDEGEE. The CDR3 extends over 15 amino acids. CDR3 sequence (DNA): TGTGCCAGCAGCCGAGGGGGCAATGGGGCCAACGTCCTGACTTTC. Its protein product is CASSRGGNGANVLTF.

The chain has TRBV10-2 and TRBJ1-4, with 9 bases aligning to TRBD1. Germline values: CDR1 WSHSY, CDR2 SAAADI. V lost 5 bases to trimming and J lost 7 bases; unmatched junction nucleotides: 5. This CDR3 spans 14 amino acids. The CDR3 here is CASSNRGQGEKLFF. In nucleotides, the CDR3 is TGCGCCAGCAGTAATCGGGGACAGGGTGAAAAACTGTTTTTT.

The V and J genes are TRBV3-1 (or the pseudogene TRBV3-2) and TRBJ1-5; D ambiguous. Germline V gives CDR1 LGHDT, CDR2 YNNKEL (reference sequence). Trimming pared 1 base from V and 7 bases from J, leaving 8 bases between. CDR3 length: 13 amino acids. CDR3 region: CASSQGVEQPQHF. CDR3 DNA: TGTGCCAGCAGCCAAGGGGTAGAGCAGCCCCAGCATTTT.

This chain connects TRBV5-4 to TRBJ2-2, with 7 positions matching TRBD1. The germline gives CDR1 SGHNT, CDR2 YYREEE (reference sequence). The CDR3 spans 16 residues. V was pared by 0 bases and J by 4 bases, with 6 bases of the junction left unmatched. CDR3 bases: TGTGCCAGCAGCTTGGCCGACAGGGCGATCACCGGGGAGCTGTTTTTT. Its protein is CASSLADRAITGELFF.

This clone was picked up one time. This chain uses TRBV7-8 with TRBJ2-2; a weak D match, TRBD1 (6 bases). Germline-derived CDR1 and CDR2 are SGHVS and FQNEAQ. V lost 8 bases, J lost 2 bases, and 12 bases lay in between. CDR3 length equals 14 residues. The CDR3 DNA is TGTGCCAGCGCGTGGGGGACAAACACCGGGGAGCTGTTTTTT. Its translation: CASAWGTNTGELFF. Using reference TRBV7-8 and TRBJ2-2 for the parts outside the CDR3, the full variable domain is GAGVSQSPRYKVAKRGQDVALRCDPISGHVSLFWYQQALGQGPEFLTYFQNEAQLDKSGLPSDRFFAERPEGSVSTLKIQRTQQEDSAVYLCASAWGTNTGELFFGEGSRLTVL.

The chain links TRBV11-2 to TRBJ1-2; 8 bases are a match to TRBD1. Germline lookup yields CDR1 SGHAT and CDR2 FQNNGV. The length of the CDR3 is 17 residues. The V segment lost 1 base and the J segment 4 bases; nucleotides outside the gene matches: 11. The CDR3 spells CASSLVEQGANAYGYTF. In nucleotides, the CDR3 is TGTGCCAGCAGCTTAGTCGAGCAGGGGGCGAACGCCTATGGCTACACCTTC.

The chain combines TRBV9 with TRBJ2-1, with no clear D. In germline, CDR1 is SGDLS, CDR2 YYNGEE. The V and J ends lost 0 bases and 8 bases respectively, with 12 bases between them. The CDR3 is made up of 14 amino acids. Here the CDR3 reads CASSVAPLGHEQFF. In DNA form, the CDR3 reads TGTGCCAGCAGCGTAGCCCCGCTTGGCCATGAGCAGTTCTTC.

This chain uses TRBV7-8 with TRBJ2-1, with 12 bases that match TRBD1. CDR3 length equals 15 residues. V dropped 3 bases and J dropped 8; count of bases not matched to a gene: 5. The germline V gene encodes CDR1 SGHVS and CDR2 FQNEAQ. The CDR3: CASSFGTGGWDEQFF. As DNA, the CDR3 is TGTGCCAGCAGCTTCGGGACAGGGGGCTGGGATGAGCAGTTCTTC.

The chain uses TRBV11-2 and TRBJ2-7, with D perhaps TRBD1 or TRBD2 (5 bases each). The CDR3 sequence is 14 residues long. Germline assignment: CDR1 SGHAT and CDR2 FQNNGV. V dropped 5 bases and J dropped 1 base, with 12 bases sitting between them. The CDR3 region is CASSQGRGSYEQYF. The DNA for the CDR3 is TGTGCCAGCAGCCAGGGACGGGGTTCCTACGAGCAGTACTTC.

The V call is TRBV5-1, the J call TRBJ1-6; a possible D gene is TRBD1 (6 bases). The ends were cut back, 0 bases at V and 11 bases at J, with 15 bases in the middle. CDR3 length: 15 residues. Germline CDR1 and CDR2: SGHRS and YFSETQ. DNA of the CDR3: TGCGCCAGCAGCTTGGAGGGGGGGCGCGGGACACCCCTCCACTTT. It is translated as CASSLEGGRGTPLHF.

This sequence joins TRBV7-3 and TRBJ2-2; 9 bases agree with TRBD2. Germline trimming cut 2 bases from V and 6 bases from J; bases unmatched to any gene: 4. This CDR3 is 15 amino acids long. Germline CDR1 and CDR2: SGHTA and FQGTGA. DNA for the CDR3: TGTGCCAGCAGCTTAGCGGGAGGGAGAGCCGGGGAGCTGTTTTTT. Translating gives CASSLAGGRAGELFF.

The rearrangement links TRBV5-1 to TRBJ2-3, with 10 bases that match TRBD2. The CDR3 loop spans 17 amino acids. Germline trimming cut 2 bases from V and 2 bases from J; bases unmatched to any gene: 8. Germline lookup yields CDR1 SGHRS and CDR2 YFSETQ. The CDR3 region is CASSLGASGGITDTQYF. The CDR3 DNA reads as TGCGCCAGCAGCTTAGGGGCTAGCGGGGGAATCACAGATACGCAGTATTTT.

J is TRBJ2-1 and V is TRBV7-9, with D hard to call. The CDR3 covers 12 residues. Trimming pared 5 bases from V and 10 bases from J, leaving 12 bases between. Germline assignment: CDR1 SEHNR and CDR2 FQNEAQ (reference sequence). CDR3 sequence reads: CASSPTVYEQFF. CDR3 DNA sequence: TGTGCCAGCAGCCCGACTGTTTACGAGCAGTTCTTC.